This is a list of T cell receptor beta chains from one sample in a study of control samples from healthy donors and cancer patients. Generated by immunoSEQ multiplex PCR, the TCRdb table keeps only in-frame clones and is missing some. The repertoire holds fewer than 500,000 clones, with 80% to 95% as singletons. Material: PBMCs. These receptors were collected from a man in his forties with head and neck cancer. CDR3s include the opening cysteine and the closing phenylalanine or tryptophan. The D gene is left open where the match is weak. Where a row states a size, it is once, few, many or the class of an expanded clone; other rows omit it.

NA,TRBV11-2,TRBJ1-6,once,14,CASSVGRWGSPLHF,TGTGCCAGCAGCGTGGGGAGGTGGGGTTCACCCCTCCACTTT
TRBD1,TRBV4-1,TRBJ1-6,many,16,CASSQDSGQGLSPLHF,TGCGCCAGCAGCCAAGATTCGGGACAGGGTTTGTCACCCCTCCACTTT
TRBD2,TRBV9,TRBJ2-2,once,15,CASSVASGNTGELFF,TGTGCCAGCAGCGTAGCTAGCGGAAACACCGGGGAGCTGTTTTTT
NA,TRBV19,TRBJ1-5,NA,14,CASTDRRENQPQHF,TGTGCCAGTACCGATAGGAGGGAAAATCAGCCCCAGCATTTT
NA,TRBV25-1,TRBJ2-2,NA,15,CASSDEVSLTGELFF,TGTGCCAGCAGTGATGAGGTCTCCTTAACCGGGGAGCTGTTTTTT
NA,TRBV29-1,TRBJ2-7,NA,16,CSVVRGTRNSSYEQYF,TGCAGCGTTGTGCGTGGGACACGAAACAGCTCCTACGAGCAGTACTTC
NA,TRBV15,TRBJ1-5,NA,12,CATSRAHQPQHF,TGTGCCACCAGCAGAGCCCATCAGCCCCAGCATTTT
NA,TRBV6-2/TRBV6-3,TRBJ1-2,NA,13,CASSTSLGGGYTF,TGTGCCAGCAGTACCTCGCTCGGGGGTGGCTACACCTTC
NA,TRBV7-2,TRBJ2-1,few,14,CASRAGWRNNEQFF,TGTGCCAGCCGAGCAGGGTGGCGAAACAATGAGCAGTTCTTC
NA,TRBV11-1,TRBJ2-7,once,15,CASSSRQDPSYEQYF,TGTGCCAGCAGCTCGCGACAGGACCCGTCCTACGAGCAGTACTTC
TRBD1,TRBV6-5,TRBJ2-3,NA,11,CASARGDTQYF,TGTGCCAGCGCCAGGGGGGATACGCAGTATTTT
NA,TRBV29-1,TRBJ1-1,NA,13,CSVDPRVGTEAFF,TGCAGCGTTGACCCCAGGGTAGGCACTGAAGCTTTCTTT
NA,TRBV10-1,TRBJ2-1,NA,12,CASSELGGEQFF,TGCGCCAGCAGTGAGCTTGGGGGAGAGCAGTTCTTC
NA,TRBV28,TRBJ1-6,NA,13,CASSSSYNSPLHF,TGTGCCAGCAGCAGCTCCTATAATTCACCCCTCCACTTT
NA,TRBV29-1,TRBJ2-1,NA,11,CTVGGRGGQFF,TGCACCGTCGGGGGCCGGGGTGGGCAGTTCTTC
NA,TRBV19,TRBJ1-5,NA,16,CASSIASGARDQPQHF,TGTGCCAGTAGTATAGCTTCGGGGGCGCGGGATCAGCCCCAGCATTTT
NA,TRBV27,TRBJ2-7,NA,13,CASSLGAGYEQYF,TGTGCCAGCAGCCTCGGGGCAGGGTACGAGCAGTACTTC
NA,TRBV5-5,TRBJ2-1,once,17,CASSPRDVPLSYNEQFF,TGTGCCAGCAGCCCCCGGGACGTTCCGCTCTCCTACAATGAGCAGTTCTTC
NA,TRBV9,TRBJ2-3,NA,16,CASSVDMTGGADTQYF,TGTGCCAGCAGCGTAGATATGACCGGGGGCGCAGATACGCAGTATTTT
TRBD2,TRBV11-2,TRBJ2-7,NA,18,CASSSQPPVSGRASEQYF,TGTGCCAGCAGCTCGCAACCTCCGGTTAGCGGGAGGGCCAGCGAGCAGTACTTC
NA,TRBV29-1,TRBJ2-2,NA,16,CSVAATGTANTGELFF,TGCAGCGTTGCAGCGACCGGGACTGCGAACACCGGGGAGCTGTTTTTT
TRBD2,TRBV7-7,TRBJ2-5,NA,14,CASSPPSGVETQYF,TGTGCTAGCAGCCCACCTAGCGGGGTTGAGACCCAGTACTTC
NA,TRBV21-1,TRBJ2-1,NA,16,CASLRSGLVSYNEQFF,TGTGCCAGTCTTCGGAGCGGCCTTGTCTCCTACAATGAGCAGTTCTTC
NA,TRBV3-1/TRBV3-2,TRBJ1-3,NA,16,CASSQDQGWTGNTIYF,TGTGCCAGCAGCCAAGACCAGGGCTGGACTGGAAACACCATATATTTT
TRBD2,TRBV19,TRBJ2-1,once,13,CASASGSANEQFF,TGTGCCAGTGCTAGCGGGAGCGCGAATGAGCAGTTCTTC
NA,TRBV11-3,TRBJ2-3,NA,14,CASSLGRVEDTQYF,TGTGCCAGCAGCTTGGGCAGGGTGGAGGATACGCAGTATTTT